The 3 T cell receptor beta chains below come from one sample, sequenced in a study of Ad26.COV2.S vaccination and SARS-CoV-2 variants. The treatment here: roughly 19 received Ad26.COV2.S at low or high dose, single or two shots; several received placebo; per-sample allocation not given. Sample collection was performed on day 63 after the first vaccine or placebo injection. Clones were sequenced by immunoSEQ multiplex PCR, and TCRdb holds only the in-frame ones, with some missing. The sample has about 420,000 clones, 88% seen once. Sequenced material: peripheral blood, taken in a trial of Ad26.COV2.S vaccine versus placebo. The receptors derive from a person aged 18-60 years who received the Ad26.COV2.S COVID-19 vaccine or a placebo.

The chain combines TRBV6-5 with TRBJ2-7; possibly TRBD1 for D (5 bases). V lost 2 bases and J 2 bases, leaving 10 bases between the germline ends. The CDR3 is made up of 14 amino acids. Germline CDR1 MNHEY, CDR2 SVGAGI. CDR3 bases: TGTGCCAGCAGTTACGGGGCGGAGACCTACGAGCAGTACTTC. Its translation is CASSYGAETYEQYF.

The J gene is TRBJ1-1, the V gene TRBV5-6; D not certain. The CDR3 covers 14 residues. Germline assignment: CDR1 SGHDT and CDR2 YYEEEE. The germline V and J ends were trimmed by 1 base and 4 bases, with 11 bases remaining between them. The CDR3 DNA reads TGTGCCAGCAGCTTGAAGGTGGCCGGCACTGAAGCTTTCTTT. It codes for CASSLKVAGTEAFF.

This clone was seen more than once but under ten times. The rearrangement links TRBV6-5 to TRBJ2-3; D gene ambiguous. The CDR3 spans 15 residues. The germline V and J ends were trimmed by 4 bases and 0 bases, with 11 bases remaining between them. CDR1 MNHEY and CDR2 SVGAGI come from the germline V gene. This CDR3 is CASSSTGGSTDTQYF. The CDR3 coding sequence is TGTGCCAGCAGTTCCACGGGCGGAAGCACAGATACGCAGTATTTT.